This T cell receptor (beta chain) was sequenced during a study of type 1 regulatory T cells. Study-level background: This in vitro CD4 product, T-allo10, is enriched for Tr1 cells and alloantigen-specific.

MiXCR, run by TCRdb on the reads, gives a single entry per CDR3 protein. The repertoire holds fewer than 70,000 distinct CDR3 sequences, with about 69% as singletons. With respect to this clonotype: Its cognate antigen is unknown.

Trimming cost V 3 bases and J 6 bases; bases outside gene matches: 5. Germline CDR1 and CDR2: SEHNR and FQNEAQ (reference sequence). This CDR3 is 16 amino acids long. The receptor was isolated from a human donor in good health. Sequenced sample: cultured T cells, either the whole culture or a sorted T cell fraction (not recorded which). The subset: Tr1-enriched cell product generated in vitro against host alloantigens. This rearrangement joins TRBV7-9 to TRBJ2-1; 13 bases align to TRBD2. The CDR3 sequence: CASSFGTSGISNEQFF. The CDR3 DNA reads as TGTGCCAGCAGCTTCGGGACTAGCGGGATCTCCAATGAGCAGTTCTTC.